The clone carrying this T cell receptor (beta chain) was seen a handful of times. The junction departs from the called germline gene at one end, perhaps through a read error. Specified treatment: oral pan-JAK inhibitor, 5-10 mg twice daily. This sample is drawn from a study of CD8+ T cells in alopecia areata. Sequencing used cDNA as its template, made by extracting RNA and reverse transcribing it. Some clones are missing from TCRdb's copy, which holds only in-frame ones; the method was immunoSEQ multiplex PCR. This table holds over 100,000 clones, around 53% found once. This CDR3 region has 13 residues. CDR1 is MNHEY and CDR2 is SVGAGI in the germline V gene.

The receptor was derived from a human donor with alopecia areata. The gene calls are TRBV6-5 and TRBJ2-3; 11 bases align to TRBD2. The input for sequencing was CD8+ T cells sorted from blood, taken at week 24, from a patient treated with tofacitinib. CDR3 region: CASSDSTSGDLHF. The DNA of the CDR3 is TGTGCCAGCAGTGACTCGACTAGCGGGGACCTGCATTTT.